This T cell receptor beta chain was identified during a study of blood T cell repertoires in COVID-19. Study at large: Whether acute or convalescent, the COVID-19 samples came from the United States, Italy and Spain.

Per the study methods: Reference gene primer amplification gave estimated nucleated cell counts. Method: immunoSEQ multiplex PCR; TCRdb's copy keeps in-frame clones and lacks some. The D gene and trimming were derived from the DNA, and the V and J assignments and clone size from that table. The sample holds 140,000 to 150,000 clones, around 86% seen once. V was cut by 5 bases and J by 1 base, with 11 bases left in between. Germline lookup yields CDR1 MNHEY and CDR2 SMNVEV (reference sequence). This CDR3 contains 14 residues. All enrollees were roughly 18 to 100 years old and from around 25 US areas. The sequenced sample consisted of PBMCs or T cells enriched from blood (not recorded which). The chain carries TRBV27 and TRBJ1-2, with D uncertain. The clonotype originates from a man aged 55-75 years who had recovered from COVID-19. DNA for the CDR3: TGTGCCAGCAGTCGAAGCCGGGATAACTATGGCTACACCTTC. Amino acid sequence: CASSRSRDNYGYTF.